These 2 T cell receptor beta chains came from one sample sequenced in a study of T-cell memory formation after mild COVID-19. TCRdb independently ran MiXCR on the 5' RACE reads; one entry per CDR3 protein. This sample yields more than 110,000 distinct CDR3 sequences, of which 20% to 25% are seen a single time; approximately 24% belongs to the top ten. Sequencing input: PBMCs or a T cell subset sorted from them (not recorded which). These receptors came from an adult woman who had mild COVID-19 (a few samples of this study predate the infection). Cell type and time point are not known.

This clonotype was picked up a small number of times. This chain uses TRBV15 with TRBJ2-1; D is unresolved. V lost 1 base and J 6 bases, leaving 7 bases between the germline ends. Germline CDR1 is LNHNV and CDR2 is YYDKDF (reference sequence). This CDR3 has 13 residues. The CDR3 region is CATSRGTLNEQFF. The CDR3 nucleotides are TGTGCCACCAGCAGAGGTACACTCAATGAGCAGTTCTTC.

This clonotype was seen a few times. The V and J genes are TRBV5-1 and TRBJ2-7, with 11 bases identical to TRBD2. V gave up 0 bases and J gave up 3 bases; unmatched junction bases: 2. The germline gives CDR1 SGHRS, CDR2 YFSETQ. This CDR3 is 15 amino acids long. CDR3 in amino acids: CASSLGLAGIYEQYF. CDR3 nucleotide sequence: TGCGCCAGCAGCTTGGGACTAGCGGGGATCTACGAGCAGTACTTC.